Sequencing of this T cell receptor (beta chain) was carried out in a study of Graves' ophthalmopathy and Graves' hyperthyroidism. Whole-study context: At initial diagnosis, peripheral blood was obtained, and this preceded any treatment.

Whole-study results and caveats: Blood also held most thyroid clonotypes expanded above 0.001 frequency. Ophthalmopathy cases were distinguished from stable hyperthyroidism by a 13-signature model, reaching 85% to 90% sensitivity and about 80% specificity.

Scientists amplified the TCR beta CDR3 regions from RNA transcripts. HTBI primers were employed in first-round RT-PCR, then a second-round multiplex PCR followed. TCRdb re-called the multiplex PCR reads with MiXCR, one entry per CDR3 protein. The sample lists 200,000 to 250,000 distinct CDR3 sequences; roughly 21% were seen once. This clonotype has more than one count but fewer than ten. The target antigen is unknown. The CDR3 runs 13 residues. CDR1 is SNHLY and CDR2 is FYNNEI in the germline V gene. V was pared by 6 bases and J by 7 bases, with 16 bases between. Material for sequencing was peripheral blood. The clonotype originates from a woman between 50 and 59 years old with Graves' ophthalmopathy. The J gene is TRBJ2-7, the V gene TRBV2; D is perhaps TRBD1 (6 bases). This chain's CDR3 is CASSFRQEVEQYF. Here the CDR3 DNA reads TGTGCCAGCAGCTTCAGACAGGAGGTAGAGCAGTACTTC.